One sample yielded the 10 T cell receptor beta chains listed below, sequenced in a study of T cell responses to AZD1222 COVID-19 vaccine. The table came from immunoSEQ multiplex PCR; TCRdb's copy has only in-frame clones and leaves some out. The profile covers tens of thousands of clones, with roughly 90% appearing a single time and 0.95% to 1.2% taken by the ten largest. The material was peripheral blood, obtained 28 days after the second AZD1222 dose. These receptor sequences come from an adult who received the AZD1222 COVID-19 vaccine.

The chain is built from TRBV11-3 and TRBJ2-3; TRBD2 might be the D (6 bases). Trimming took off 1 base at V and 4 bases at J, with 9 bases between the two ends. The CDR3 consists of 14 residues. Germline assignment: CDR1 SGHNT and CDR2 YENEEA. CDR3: CASSLAGESDTQYF. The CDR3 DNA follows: TGTGCCAGCAGCTTAGCGGGAGAGTCAGATACGCAGTATTTT.

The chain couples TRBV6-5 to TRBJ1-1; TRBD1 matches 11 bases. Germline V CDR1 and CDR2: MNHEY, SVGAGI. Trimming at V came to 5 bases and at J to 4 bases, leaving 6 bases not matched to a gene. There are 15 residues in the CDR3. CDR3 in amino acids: CASSTQGTGGTEAFF. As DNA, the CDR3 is TGTGCCAGCAGTACCCAGGGGACAGGGGGCACTGAAGCTTTCTTT.

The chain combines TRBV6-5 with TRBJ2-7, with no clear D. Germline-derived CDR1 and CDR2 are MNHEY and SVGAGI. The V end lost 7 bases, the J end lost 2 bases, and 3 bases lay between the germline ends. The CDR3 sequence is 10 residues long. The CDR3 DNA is TGTGCCAGCAATCCCTACGAGCAGTACTTC. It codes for CASNPYEQYF.

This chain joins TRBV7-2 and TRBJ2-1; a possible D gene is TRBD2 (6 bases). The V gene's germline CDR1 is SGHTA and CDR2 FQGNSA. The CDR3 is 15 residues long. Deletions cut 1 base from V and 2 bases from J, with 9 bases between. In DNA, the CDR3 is TGTGCCAGCAGCTTAGTCGGGGGACCCTACAATGAGCAGTTCTTC. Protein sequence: CASSLVGGPYNEQFF.

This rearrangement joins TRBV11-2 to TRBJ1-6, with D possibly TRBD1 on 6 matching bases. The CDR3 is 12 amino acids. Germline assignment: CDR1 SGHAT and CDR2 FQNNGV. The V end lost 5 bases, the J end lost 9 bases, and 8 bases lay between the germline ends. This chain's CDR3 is CASSPGVSPLHF. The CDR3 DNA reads TGTGCCAGCAGCCCAGGGGTTTCACCCCTCCACTTT.

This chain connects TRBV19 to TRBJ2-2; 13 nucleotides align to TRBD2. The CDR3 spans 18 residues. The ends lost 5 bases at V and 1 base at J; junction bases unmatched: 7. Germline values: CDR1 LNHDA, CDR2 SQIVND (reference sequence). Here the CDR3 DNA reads TGTGCCAGTAGTGGACTAGCGGGAGCCCTACTGAACACCGGGGAGCTGTTTTTT. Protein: CASSGLAGALLNTGELFF.

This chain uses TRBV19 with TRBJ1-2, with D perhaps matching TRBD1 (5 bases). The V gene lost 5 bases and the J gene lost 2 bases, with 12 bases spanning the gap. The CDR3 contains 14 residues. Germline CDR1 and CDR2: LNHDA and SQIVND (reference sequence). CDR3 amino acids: CASSQTGYNYGYTF. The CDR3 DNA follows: TGTGCCAGTAGTCAAACAGGATACAACTATGGCTACACCTTC.

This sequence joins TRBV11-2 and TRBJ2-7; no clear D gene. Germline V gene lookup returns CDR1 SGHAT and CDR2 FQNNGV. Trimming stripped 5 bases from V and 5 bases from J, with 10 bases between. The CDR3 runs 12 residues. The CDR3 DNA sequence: TGTGCCAGCAGCCCCGGGTTCAACGAGCAGTACTTC. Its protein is CASSPGFNEQYF.

CDR3 in amino acids: CASSQNSEKNIQYF. In DNA, the CDR3 is TGCGCCAGCAGCCAAAACTCGGAGAAAAACATTCAGTACTTC. The chain is built from TRBV4-1 and TRBJ2-4; D remains ambiguous. Trimming removed 2 bases from V and 4 bases from J, with 9 bases in between. There are 14 residues in the CDR3. Germline values: CDR1 MGHRA, CDR2 YSYEKL.

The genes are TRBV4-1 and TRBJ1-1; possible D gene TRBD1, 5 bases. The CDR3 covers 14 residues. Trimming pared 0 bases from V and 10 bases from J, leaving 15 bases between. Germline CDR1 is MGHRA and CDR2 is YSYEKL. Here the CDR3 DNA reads TGCGCCAGCAGCCAAGAAGACGCATACGGGGGAGCTTTCTTT. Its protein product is CASSQEDAYGGAFF.